One sample yielded the 30 T cell receptor beta chains listed below, sequenced in a study of identical twins. TCRdb called the 5' RACE reads again in MiXCR, with one record for every CDR3 protein. Here the sample spans roughly 1.6 million distinct CDR3 sequences, around a third being singletons. Sequencing was performed on cord blood. These receptors all come from a newborn girl in good health.

This clonotype turned up a few times. The chain joins TRBV7-6 to TRBJ2-4, with TRBD1 matching 10 bases. There are 14 residues in the CDR3. Germline V gives CDR1 SGHVS, CDR2 FNYEAQ. V shed 0 bases and J 7 bases; nucleotides not matched to a gene: 0. This CDR3 is CASSLAGQGNIQYF. The DNA for the CDR3 is TGTGCCAGCAGCTTAGCGGGACAGGGGAACATTCAGTACTTC.

The chain has TRBV11-2 and TRBJ2-7; the D call may be TRBD1 or TRBD2 (6 bases each). The germline V gene has CDR1 SGHAT and CDR2 FQNNGV. V was trimmed by 2 bases and J by 1 base, leaving 15 bases between them. This CDR3 spans 16 amino acids. The CDR3, as DNA: TGTGCCAGCAGCTTATGGGCCGGGGGCCCTTCCTACGAGCAGTACTTC. This gives the protein CASSLWAGGPSYEQYF.

The V call is TRBV5-1, the J call TRBJ2-3, with a weak D call TRBD2 (6 bases). Trimming took off 0 bases at V and 3 bases at J, with 11 bases between the two ends. Germline CDR1 reads SGHRS; CDR2 reads YFSETQ. The CDR3 is made up of 15 amino acids. CDR3 protein: CASSLASAGTDTQYF. CDR3 coding DNA: TGCGCCAGCAGCTTGGCTAGCGCAGGAACAGATACGCAGTATTTT.

The rearrangement joins TRBV20-1 to TRBJ2-5; TRBD1 aligns across 11 bases. This CDR3 has 14 amino acids. Trimming removed 3 bases from V and 3 bases from J; junction bases left unmatched: 3. Germline CDR1 reads DFQATT; CDR2 reads SNEGSKA (reference sequence). The CDR3 sequence is CSARPGQGEETQYF. As DNA, the CDR3 is TGCAGTGCTAGGCCGGGACAGGGGGAAGAGACCCAGTACTTC.

This clonotype came up a few times. The chain recombines TRBV3-1 with TRBJ2-4; perhaps TRBD2 as D (6 bases). Germline values: CDR1 LGHDT, CDR2 YNNKEL (reference sequence). V lost 3 bases to trimming and J lost 13 bases, with 25 bases between them. This CDR3 comprises 16 residues. CDR3 nucleotides: TGTGCCAGCAGCCATCGCCGGGACTCTACCCCTGGCGGGCAGTACTTC. Its protein is CASSHRRDSTPGGQYF.

This clonotype appeared a few times. The junction does not match germline at one end; this may be a read error. The chain joins TRBV4-1 to TRBJ2-2; 8 bases match TRBD1. This CDR3 is 17 amino acids long. Germline V CDR1 and CDR2: MGHRA, YSYEKL. The chain's CDR3 is CASRQGAGGWNTGELFF. CDR3 coding DNA: TGCGCCAGCAGGCAAGGAGCAGGGGGCTGGAACACCGGGGAGCTGTTTTTT.

This chain connects TRBV9 to TRBJ1-3; a possible D gene is TRBD1 (5 bases). From germline, CDR1 is SGDLS and CDR2 YYNGEE. The V gene lost 3 bases and the J gene lost 4 bases, with 14 bases spanning the gap. The CDR3 is 15 residues long. In DNA form, the CDR3 reads TGTGCCAGCAGCGCGAACGGGGGGTACGGAAACACCATATATTTT. As protein: CASSANGGYGNTIYF. Full variable domain (rest looked up from reference TRBV9 and TRBJ1-3): DSGVTQTPKHLITATGQRVTLRCSPRSGDLSVYWYQQSLDQGLQFLIQYYNGEERAKGNILERFSAQQFPDLHSELNLSSLELGDSALYFCASSANGGYGNTIYFGEGSWLTVV.

DNA for the CDR3: TGTGCTAGTGCCTCCGGGGCGGGGAGAGGACAGCCCCAGCATTTT. As protein: CASASGAGRGQPQHF. The chain recombines TRBV12-5 with TRBJ1-5, with D maybe TRBD1 (5 bases). Trimming took 7 bases from V and 7 from J, leaving 20 bases between them. Looked up from germline, CDR1 is LGHNT and CDR2 is FRNRAP. This CDR3 spans 15 amino acids. Full variable domain (remainder filled in from reference TRBV12-5 and TRBJ1-5): DARVTQTPRHKVTEMGQEVTMRCQPILGHNTVFWYRQTMMQGLELLAYFRNRAPLDDSGMPKDRFSAEMPDATLATLKIQPSEPRDSAVYFCASASGAGRGQPQHFGDGTRLSIL.

About this clonotype itself: Relative to the germline gene, one junction end is altered; a read error may explain this. The chain employs TRBV20-1 and TRBJ1-4; TRBD1 agrees at 9 bases. Germline values: CDR1 DFQATT, CDR2 SNEGSKA (reference sequence). CDR3 size: 14 residues. The CDR3 here is CSAIQPGQGKNLFF. CDR3 sequence (DNA): TGCAGTGCTATCCAACCGGGACAGGGTAAAAACCTGTTTTTT.

This sequence joins TRBV28 and TRBJ2-7, with no clear D. The DNA end is a closer match to TRBJ2-4, so the J assignment may be wrong. Germline V CDR1 and CDR2: MDHEN, SYDVKM. The CDR3 totals 10 residues. Written as DNA, the CDR3 is TGTGCCAGCAGCGACTCCATTCAGTACTTC. Translating it yields CASSDSIQYF.

This clonotype was counted between two and nine times. The V and J genes are TRBV5-6 and TRBJ2-3; TRBD2 matches at 9 bases. CDR1 and CDR2 from the germline V gene are SGHDT and YYEEEE. Trimming at V came to 2 bases and at J to 0 bases, leaving 4 bases not matched to a gene. The CDR3 has 16 residues. The CDR3 sequence is CASSFERGVSTDTQYF. For the CDR3, the DNA is TGTGCCAGCAGCTTTGAGCGGGGGGTTAGCACAGATACGCAGTATTTT.

The chain carries TRBV18 and TRBJ1-6; a possible D gene is TRBD1 (5 bases). V was clipped by 2 bases and J by 10 bases, with 12 bases between them. The CDR3 spans 14 residues. The germline V gene encodes CDR1 KGHSH and CDR2 LQKENI. The CDR3 spells CASSPIGAVSPLHF. As DNA, the CDR3 is TGTGCCAGCTCACCAATAGGGGCAGTATCACCCCTCCACTTT.

V gene TRBV3-1 combines with J gene TRBJ2-2; D may be TRBD2 (6 bases). The CDR3 extends over 16 amino acids. V was pared by 4 bases and J by 0 bases, with 12 bases between. Germline V gives CDR1 LGHDT, CDR2 YNNKEL (reference sequence). In nucleotides, the CDR3 is TGTGCCAGCAGCCCCCTAGCGAGCTCGAACACCGGGGAGCTGTTTTTT. Translated, it gives CASSPLASSNTGELFF.

The chain combines TRBV20-1 with TRBJ2-7; D may be TRBD1 or TRBD2 (7 bases each). The CDR3 extends over 16 amino acids. The V and J ends lost 0 bases and 1 base respectively, with 16 bases between them. Germline V gives CDR1 DFQATT, CDR2 SNEGSKA (reference sequence). CDR3 bases: TGCAGTGCTAGAGATTGGGAGGGGGCGAAATCCTACGAGCAGTACTTC. It yields the protein CSARDWEGAKSYEQYF.

CDR3 protein: CASTSKFQAGANVLTF. The CDR3, as DNA: TGTGCCAGCACCTCAAAGTTTCAGGCGGGGGCCAACGTCCTGACTTTC. The chain uses TRBV28 and TRBJ2-6; no clear D. The CDR3 runs to 16 residues. The germline V gene encodes CDR1 MDHEN and CDR2 SYDVKM. V was shortened by 7 bases and J by 4 bases, with 17 bases between the two germline ends.

This chain joins TRBV4-2 and TRBJ2-1; possible D gene TRBD1, 6 bases. This CDR3 contains 14 residues. Germline V gene data show CDR1 as LGHNA and CDR2 as YNFKEQ. V lost 1 base, J lost 7 bases, and 11 bases lay in between. The CDR3 is CASSQVRGSNEQFF. The CDR3 bases are TGTGCCAGCAGCCAAGTAAGGGGGAGTAATGAGCAGTTCTTC.

The V and J genes are TRBV28 and TRBJ2-7, with TRBD2 as a possible D gene (6 bases). This CDR3 spans 12 amino acids. Germline loops: CDR1 MDHEN, CDR2 SYDVKM. Trimming cost V 6 bases and J 3 bases, with 9 bases left between them. The CDR3 DNA follows: TGTGCCAGCAGACCGGGGGACTACGAGCAGTACTTC. This codes for CASRPGDYEQYF.

The sample holds a few counts of this clonotype. The chain uses TRBV28 and TRBJ2-1; 8 bases match TRBD2. J gave up 5 bases and V 2 bases, and 5 bases lay outside the gene matches. This CDR3 spans 15 amino acids. CDR1 and CDR2 from the germline V gene are MDHEN and SYDVKM. Here the CDR3 reads CASSLTGGPNNEQFF. Written as DNA, the CDR3 is TGTGCCAGCAGTTTAACGGGAGGGCCCAACAATGAGCAGTTCTTC.

This clonotype was seen more than once but under ten times. With a much larger clone just one base away, this may be a read error. The chain combines TRBV3-1 with TRBJ2-3; D is undetermined. Per the germline V gene, CDR1 is LGHDT and CDR2 is YNNKEL (reference sequence). CDR3 size: 13 residues. Between the trimmed V and J ends, which lost 0 bases and 2 bases, there was a span of 3 bases. In DNA, the CDR3 is TGTGCCAGCAGCCAAGAAAACACAGATACGCAGTATTTT. This sequence encodes CASSQENTDTQYF.

This clonotype was seen at least ten times. This sequence joins TRBV28 and TRBJ2-7; D is tentatively TRBD1 or TRBD2 (6 bases each). V gave up 6 bases and J gave up 2 bases, with 26 bases separating them. Germline V gene data show CDR1 as MDHEN and CDR2 as SYDVKM. The CDR3 sequence is 18 residues long. The CDR3 protein is CASSSDMIKGGQPYEQYF. The CDR3 DNA follows: TGTGCCAGCAGCTCCGACATGATAAAGGGGGGTCAGCCCTACGAGCAGTACTTC. The entire variable domain, with the rest obtained from reference TRBV28 and TRBJ2-7, is as follows: DVKVTQSSRYLVKRTGEKVFLECVQDMDHENMFWYRQDPGLGLRLIYFSYDVKMKEKGDIPEGYSVSREKKERFSLILESASTNQTSMYLCASSSDMIKGGQPYEQYFGPGTRLTVT.

This clonotype appeared a few times. The chain joins TRBV4-1 to TRBJ2-1; the D is unclear. Germline V lookup: CDR1 MGHRA, CDR2 YSYEKL. Trimming took off 3 bases at V and 5 bases at J, with 8 bases between the two ends. CDR3 size: 13 residues. As DNA, the CDR3 is TGCGCCAGCAGCCAGACCAGAGACAATGAGCAGTTCTTC. It is translated as CASSQTRDNEQFF.

This chain links TRBV4-1 with TRBJ1-4; D uncertain. The CDR3 totals 13 residues. Deletions cut 1 base from V and 8 bases from J, with 8 bases between. Germline CDR1 reads MGHRA; CDR2 reads YSYEKL. CDR3 region: CASSQVHIEKLFF. CDR3 nucleotide sequence: TGCGCCAGCAGCCAAGTCCACATAGAAAAACTGTTTTTT.

The V and J genes are TRBV4-1 and TRBJ1-6, with D perhaps matching TRBD1 (5 bases). This CDR3 region has 17 residues. V lost 1 base and J lost 0, with 10 bases in between. Germline loops: CDR1 MGHRA, CDR2 YSYEKL. This CDR3 is CASSQGRQGSYNSPLHF. CDR3 bases: TGCGCCAGCAGCCAAGGACGGCAGGGCTCCTATAATTCACCCCTCCACTTT.

The rearrangement joins TRBV25-1 to TRBJ1-2, with D possibly being TRBD1 (6 bases). V lost 1 base and J lost 8, with 14 bases in between. The CDR3 runs to 14 residues. The germline CDR1 and CDR2 sequences are MGHDK and SYGVNS. In DNA, the CDR3 is TGTGCCAGCAGTGAATTGAGAGGGGGAAGCGGCTACACCTTC. Translated, it gives CASSELRGGSGYTF.

The chain links TRBV28 to TRBJ2-5, with 16 bases lining up with TRBD2. J gave up 13 bases and V 5 bases, and 7 bases lay outside the gene matches. Germline CDR1 MDHEN, CDR2 SYDVKM. The CDR3 is made up of 14 amino acids. The CDR3 spells CASSPGTSGRAWYF. The CDR3 DNA sequence: TGTGCCAGCAGTCCAGGGACTAGCGGGAGGGCCTGGTACTTC.

This chain uses TRBV10-3 with TRBJ1-5, with TRBD1 as a possible D gene (6 bases). From germline, CDR1 is ENHRY and CDR2 SYGVKD. The CDR3 spans 16 residues. The V and J ends lost 8 bases and 2 bases respectively, with 19 bases between them. CDR3 bases: TGTGCCATCGAAGGCCCAGGGGCTCTTGGCAATCAGCCCCAGCATTTT. This gives the protein CAIEGPGALGNQPQHF.

This clonotype was recorded many times. V and J are TRBV27 and TRBJ2-5; D might be TRBD2 (5 bases). V shed 3 bases and J shed 4 bases, with 9 bases lying between them. This CDR3 is 13 amino acids long. Germline CDR1 reads MNHEY; CDR2 reads SMNVEV (reference sequence). The CDR3 bases are TGTGCCAGCAGTTTGAGGGCCGGAGAGACCCAGTACTTC. This translates into CASSLRAGETQYF.

The chain carries TRBV5-1 and TRBJ2-1, with 8 bases identical to TRBD2. This CDR3 is built from 15 residues. Unmatched junction bases numbered 13, after V lost 4 bases and J lost 10 bases. Looked up from germline, CDR1 is SGHRS and CDR2 is YFSETQ. CDR3 in amino acids: CASSVRLASASEQFF. CDR3 DNA: TGCGCCAGCAGCGTCCGACTAGCGAGCGCCAGCGAGCAGTTCTTC.

This chain links TRBV5-1 with TRBJ2-1, with a tentative D call TRBD2 (6 bases). Germline CDR1 and CDR2: SGHRS and YFSETQ. The CDR3 extends over 14 amino acids. The germline V and J ends were trimmed by 6 bases and 4 bases, with 14 bases remaining between them. The DNA of the CDR3 is TGCGCCAGCACCTTAGCGGTACTTTACAATGAGCAGTTCTTC. It yields the protein CASTLAVLYNEQFF.

This clonotype was observed a few times. J is TRBJ2-3 and V is TRBV5-1; 8 bases match TRBD2. CDR1 SGHRS and CDR2 YFSETQ come from the germline V gene. J gave up 6 bases and V 3 bases, and 6 bases lay outside the gene matches. The CDR3 covers 14 residues. CDR3 sequence reads: CASSSGGRLDTQYF. The CDR3 nucleotides are TGCGCCAGCAGCTCGGGGGGGAGGTTGGATACGCAGTATTTT.